Sequencing of this TCR beta chain was carried out in a study of OX40 agonist ivuxolimab in advanced cancers. Study in general: Dose-escalation cases comprised hepatocellular carcinoma, melanoma, renal cell or head and neck cancer.

Germline loops: CDR1 LGHNA, CDR2 YNFKEQ. With 0 bases removed from V and 4 bases from J, the gap between germline ends came to 1 base. CDR3 size: 12 residues. Blood sampling took place at baseline, cycle 4 day 1, and cycle 7 day 1. Sequenced by immunoSEQ multiplex PCR; TCRdb stores in-frame clones only, minus some. The data show some 35,000 clones, with 82% seen just once and 23% held by the top ten. This clonotype originated in an adult with an advanced solid tumor such as melanoma, head and neck, liver or kidney cancer. The chain carries TRBV4-2 and TRBJ1-3; D not resolved. This specimen consisted of CD4+ or CD8+ T cells sorted from blood, obtained in a trial of the OX40 agonist ivuxolimab. CDR3 loop: CASSQEGNTIYF. CDR3 bases: TGTGCCAGCAGCCAAGAAGGAAACACCATATATTTT.